This TCR beta chain was documented in a study of cytomegalovirus exposure and HLA in healthy donors. Background on the study: The approximately 700 first-cohort repertoires shared a platform with the 110 or so validation repertoires, as reported in a later analysis.

As to this clone: The antigen remains undetermined.

V lost 3 bases and J lost 1, with 19 bases in between. The CDR3 consists of 18 residues. The germline gives CDR1 MDHEN, CDR2 SYDVKM. Study-level results: A list of around 160 TCR beta chains associated with cytomegalovirus was given. In the roughly 130 validation repertoires, a later analysis found that first-cohort TCR clusters tended to co-occur.

The repertoire was sequenced with immunoSEQ multiplex PCR; TCRdb's copy has only in-frame clones and lacks some. This table has about 200,000 clones, about 81% appearing once. V usage is TRBV28 and J usage is TRBJ2-4; D not resolved. The clonotype comes from a young woman in good health and CMV-seronegative. Sample: PBMCs. The CDR3 protein is CASSFRLMGLIAKNIQYF. The CDR3 DNA follows: TGTGCCAGCAGTTTCCGCCTCATGGGCTTGATTGCCAAAAACATTCAGTACTTC.